The text below deals with one TCR beta chain. Its antigen is unknown. Base qualities are not recorded, but no much larger clone differs from it by a single base. At the junction V is shortened by 4 bases and J by 4 bases; bases outside the gene matches: 6. Measured from the cysteine to the phenylalanine, the CDR3 is 15 residues long. Kept here is only the CDR3 DNA, which spans 45 bases and is read in frame from base 1. The germline V gene provides CDR1 LGHNA and CDR2 YNFKEQ. The immunoSEQ Assay, a bias-controlled multiplex PCR, was used to amplify TCRbeta CDR3 regions from genomic DNA. Per the source publication's procedure: Nucleated cell counts per sample were estimated from amplification of reference gene primers within the assay. Sequence reads were collapsed and filtered to measure the absolute abundance of every unique TCRbeta CDR3 rearrangement. For each sample, productive Simpson clonality was calculated by taking the square root of Simpson's diversity index across productive rearrangements. The immuneACCESS repertoire file appears here via TCRdb, limited to in-frame rearrangements. These files lack a portion of the clones; in checked studies, under half of the deficit traces to unresolved V genes, and the cause of the others is not known. Clone size and the V and J calls come from that table; the DNA yielded D and trimming. The sample contains 15,000 to 20,000 clones, around 90% of them found a single time. The ten top clones hold about 16% of the sample.

The record originates from a study of blood T cell repertoires in COVID-19 (dated by TCRdb to the early 2020s). About the full investigation: Samples from collaborators originated in the United States, Italy and Spain and spanned both the acute and convalescent phases of COVID-19. The prospective study material was composed of cDNA or gDNA derived from T cells, B-cell-depleted T cells, or PBMCs. The dataset comprised deeply sampled blood TCRbeta repertoires from subjects exposed to, actively infected with, or recovered from COVID-19. The repertoires were released in a freely available public database meant as a resource for research on the immune response to SARS-CoV-2. The samples were drawn from the first 160 participants of the ongoing ImmuneRACE study and from 950 to 1,500 subjects provided by 6 global collaborators. A de-identified subject ID, COVID-19 status, age in years and sex were almost always included in the sample metadata. Where available, HLA class I and class II types were obtained from metadata supplied by the sample provider rather than from assay-based typing. The paper's findings and limits, for the study overall: The quantity of clinical and demographic metadata differed by source and by participant and was supplied without curation.

Whole blood was collected in K2EDTA tubes by collaborating institutions according to the institutions' own protocols. Collaborator samples were shipped for TCRbeta analysis as frozen whole blood, isolated PBMCs, or DNA extracted from either sample type. The chain is assembled from TRBV4-2 and TRBJ1-2; the central 10 bases match TRBD1. The sample comprised peripheral blood. The clonotype was recovered from a human donor in a cohort sampled during active COVID-19. The CDR3 protein sequence reads: CASSPDRGYGYGYTF. The DNA sequence reads TGTGCCAGCAGCCCGGACAGGGGGTACGGCTATGGCTACACCTTC.